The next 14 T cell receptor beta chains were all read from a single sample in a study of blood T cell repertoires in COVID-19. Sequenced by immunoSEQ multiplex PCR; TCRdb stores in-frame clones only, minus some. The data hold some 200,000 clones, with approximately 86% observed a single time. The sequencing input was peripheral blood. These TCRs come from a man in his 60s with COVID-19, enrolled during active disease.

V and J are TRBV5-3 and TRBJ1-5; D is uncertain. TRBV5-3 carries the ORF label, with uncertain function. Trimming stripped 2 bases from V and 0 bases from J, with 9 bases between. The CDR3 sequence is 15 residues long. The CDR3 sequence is CARSFGSLSNQPQHF. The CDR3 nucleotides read TGTGCCAGAAGCTTTGGGAGCCTTAGCAATCAGCCCCAGCATTTT.

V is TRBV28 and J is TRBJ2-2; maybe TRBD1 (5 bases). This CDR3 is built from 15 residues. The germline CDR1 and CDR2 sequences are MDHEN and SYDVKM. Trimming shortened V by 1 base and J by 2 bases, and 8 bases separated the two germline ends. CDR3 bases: TGTGCCAGCAGTTTATCAGGGTTCAACACCGGGGAGCTGTTTTTT. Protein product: CASSLSGFNTGELFF.

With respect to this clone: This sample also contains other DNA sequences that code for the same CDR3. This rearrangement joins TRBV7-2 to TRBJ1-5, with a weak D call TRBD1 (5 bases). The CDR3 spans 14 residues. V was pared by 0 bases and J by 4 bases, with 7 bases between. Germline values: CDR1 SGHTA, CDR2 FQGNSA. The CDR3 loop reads CASSLAGGNQPQHF. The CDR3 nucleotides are TGTGCCAGCAGCTTAGCGGGGGGAAATCAGCCCCAGCATTTT.

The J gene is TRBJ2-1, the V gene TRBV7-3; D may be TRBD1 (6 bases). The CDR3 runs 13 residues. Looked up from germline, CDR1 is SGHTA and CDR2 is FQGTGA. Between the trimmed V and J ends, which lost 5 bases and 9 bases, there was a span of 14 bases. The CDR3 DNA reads TGTGCCAGCAGCCCCAACAGGGAAGGTGAGCAGTTCTTC. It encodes CASSPNREGEQFF.

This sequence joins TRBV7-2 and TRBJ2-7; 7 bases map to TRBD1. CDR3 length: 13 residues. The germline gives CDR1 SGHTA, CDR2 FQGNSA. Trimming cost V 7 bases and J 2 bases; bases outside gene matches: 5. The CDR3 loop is CASKHRGAYEQYF. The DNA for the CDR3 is TGTGCCAGCAAGCACAGGGGCGCCTACGAGCAGTACTTC.

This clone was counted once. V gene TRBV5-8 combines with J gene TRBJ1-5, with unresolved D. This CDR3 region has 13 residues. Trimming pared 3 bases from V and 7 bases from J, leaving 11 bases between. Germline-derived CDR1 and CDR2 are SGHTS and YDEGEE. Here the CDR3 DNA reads TGTGCCAGCAGCTCTATATCGGGGCAGCCCCAGCATTTT. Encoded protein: CASSSISGQPQHF. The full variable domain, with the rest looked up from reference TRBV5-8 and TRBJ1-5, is EAGVTQSPTHLIKTRGQQATLRCSPISGHTSVYWYQQALGLGLQFLLWYDEGEERNRGNFPPRFSGRQFPNYSSELNVNALELEDSALYLCASSSISGQPQHFGDGTRLSIL.

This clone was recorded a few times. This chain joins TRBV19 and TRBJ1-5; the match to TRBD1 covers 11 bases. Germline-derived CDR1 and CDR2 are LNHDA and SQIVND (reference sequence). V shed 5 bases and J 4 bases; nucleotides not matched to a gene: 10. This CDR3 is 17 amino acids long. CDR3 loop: CASSPRTGGLDNQPQHF. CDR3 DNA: TGTGCCAGTAGTCCAAGGACAGGGGGCTTGGATAATCAGCCCCAGCATTTT.

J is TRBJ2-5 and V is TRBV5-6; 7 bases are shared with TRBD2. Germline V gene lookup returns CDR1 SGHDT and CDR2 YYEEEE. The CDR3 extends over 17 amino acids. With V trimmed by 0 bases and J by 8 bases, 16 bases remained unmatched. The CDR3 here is CASSLGVSGTRKITQYF. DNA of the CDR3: TGTGCCAGCAGCTTGGGGGTCAGCGGGACCCGAAAAATCACCCAGTACTTC.

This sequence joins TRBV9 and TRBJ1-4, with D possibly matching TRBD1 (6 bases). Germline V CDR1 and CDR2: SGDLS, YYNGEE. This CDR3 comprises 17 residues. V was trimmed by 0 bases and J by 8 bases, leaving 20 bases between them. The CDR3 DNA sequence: TGTGCCAGCAGCGTAGCTGACAGCACAAATAGGGGGGAAAAACTGTTTTTT. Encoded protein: CASSVADSTNRGEKLFF.

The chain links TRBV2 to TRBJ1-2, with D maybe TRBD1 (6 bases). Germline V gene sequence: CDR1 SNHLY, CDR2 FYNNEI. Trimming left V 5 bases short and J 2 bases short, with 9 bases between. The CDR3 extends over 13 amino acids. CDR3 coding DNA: TGTGCCAGCAGTCCAGACAGGAACTATGGCTACACCTTC. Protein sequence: CASSPDRNYGYTF.

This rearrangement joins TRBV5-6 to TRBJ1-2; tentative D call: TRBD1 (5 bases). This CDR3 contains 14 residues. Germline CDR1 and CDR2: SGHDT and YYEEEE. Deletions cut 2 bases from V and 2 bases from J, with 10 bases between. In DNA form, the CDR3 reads TGTGCCAGCAGCTTTCAGGGACTAAACTATGGCTACACCTTC. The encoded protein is CASSFQGLNYGYTF. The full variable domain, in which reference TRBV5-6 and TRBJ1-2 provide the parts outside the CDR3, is DAGVTQSPTHLIKTRGQQVTLRCSPKSGHDTVSWYQQALGQGPQFIFQYYEEEERQRGNFPDRFSGHQFPNYSSELNVNALLLGDSALYLCASSFQGLNYGYTFGSGTRLTVV.

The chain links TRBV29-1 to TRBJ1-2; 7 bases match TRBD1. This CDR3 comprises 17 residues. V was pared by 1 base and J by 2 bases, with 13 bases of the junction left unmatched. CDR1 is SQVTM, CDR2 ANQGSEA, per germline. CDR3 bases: TGCAGCGTTGAAGGCCGGTTCCGGGACAGCCCCAACTATGGCTACACCTTC. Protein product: CSVEGRFRDSPNYGYTF.

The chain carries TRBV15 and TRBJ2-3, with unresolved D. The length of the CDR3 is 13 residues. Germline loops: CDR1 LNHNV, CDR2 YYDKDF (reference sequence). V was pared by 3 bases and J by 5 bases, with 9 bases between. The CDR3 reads CATSRQTGDTQYF. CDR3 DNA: TGTGCCACCAGCAGGCAAACGGGAGATACGCAGTATTTT.

The CDR3 here is CASSPGTGESNTEAFF. The CDR3 coding sequence is TGCGCCAGCAGCCCCGGGACAGGGGAAAGTAACACTGAAGCTTTCTTT. V usage is TRBV5-1 and J usage is TRBJ1-1; 10 bases map to TRBD1. The CDR3 has 16 residues. The germline V gene has CDR1 SGHRS and CDR2 YFSETQ. The trim removed 4 bases at V and 2 bases at J, leaving 8 bases unmatched.